The clone carrying this TCR beta chain was observed a few times. Its antigen remains unknown. Trimming took off 2 bases at V and 5 bases at J, with 21 bases between the two ends. The length of the CDR3 is 16 residues. In germline, CDR1 is SQVTM, CDR2 ANQGSEA. This sample is drawn from a study of post-analysis software for immune sequencing data. Study-level points and caveats: TRBV5-6, TRBV5-1 and TRBV20-1 belonged to a set of a handful of TRBV segments that were more frequent in patients than controls.

The TCR beta cDNA libraries contained unique molecular identifiers. Each CDR3 protein is one row after TCRdb ran MiXCR on the PCR reads. Here the sample spans hundreds of thousands of distinct CDR3 sequences, roughly 29% being singletons. The sequenced sample was blood. The clonotype originates from a girl aged 5 to 17 with multiple sclerosis. The chain recombines TRBV29-1 with TRBJ1-2; D unclear. The CDR3 protein is CSVESGILGSGYGYTF. The DNA for the CDR3 is TGCAGCGTTGAATCGGGGATCCTAGGGTCCGGGTATGGCTACACCTTC.